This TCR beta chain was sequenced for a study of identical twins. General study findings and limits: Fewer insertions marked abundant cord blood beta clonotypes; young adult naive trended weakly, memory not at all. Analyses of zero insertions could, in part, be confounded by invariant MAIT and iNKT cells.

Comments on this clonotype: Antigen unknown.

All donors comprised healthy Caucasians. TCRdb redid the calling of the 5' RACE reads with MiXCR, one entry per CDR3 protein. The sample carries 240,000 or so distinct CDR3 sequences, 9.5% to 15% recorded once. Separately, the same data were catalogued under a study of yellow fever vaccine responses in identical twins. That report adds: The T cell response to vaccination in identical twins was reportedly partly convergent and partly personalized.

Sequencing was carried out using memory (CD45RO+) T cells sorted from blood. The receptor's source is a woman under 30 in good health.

CDR3 nucleotides: TGTGCCATCAGTGAGACGGCGGGGGGCACAGATACGCAGTATTTT. It specifies CAISETAGGTDTQYF. J is TRBJ2-3 and V is TRBV10-3; 7 nucleotides match TRBD2. Germline V gene sequence: CDR1 ENHRY, CDR2 SYGVKD. This CDR3 is built from 15 residues. V was pared by 2 bases and J by 1 base, with 3 bases of the junction left unmatched.